The sequence of this T cell receptor (beta chain) was determined in a study of shared clonotypes between healthy human individuals. Study context: Each donor had three CD4 naive, three CD4 memory, two CD8 naive and one CD8 memory plate.

Naive CD8 populations comprised CD45RO-negative cells positively selected for CCR7, excluding terminally differentiated effector memory CD45RA+ cells. Study observations and caveats: Represented diversity, genetic and exposure-history alike, was limited by few donors. Non-shared clonotypes showed lower generation probabilities than clonotypes common to all four donors.

Of note for this clone: Its antigen is unidentified.

Genomic DNA per cell subset filled all wells of several immunoSEQ plates. The method was immunoSEQ multiplex PCR; TCRdb's version includes in-frame clones alone and lacks a portion of them. The sample holds some 2.1 million clones, about 94% seen once. Germline loops: CDR1 MNHEY, CDR2 SVGAGI. Trimming removed 5 bases from V and 8 bases from J, with 12 bases in between. The CDR3 totals 13 residues. This chain links TRBV6-5 with TRBJ1-4; D ambiguous. The TCR was taken from a man aged 18-30 years in good health. Material: naive CD8+ T cells sorted from blood. The CDR3 DNA follows: TGTGCCAGCAGTGTTTTGTTCAAGGAAAAACTGTTTTTT. As protein: CASSVLFKEKLFF.